The rows below give T cell receptor beta chains drawn from one sample of a study of technical replicates of blood from several donors. Profiled with immunoSEQ multiplex PCR; TCRdb holds only in-frame clones, not every one. The sample includes about 98,000 clones, approximately 96% seen only once; the top ten take roughly 0.23%. Sequencing was performed on T cells isolated from PBMCs. The receptors shown here come from a human donor in good health. CDR3s include the opening cysteine and the closing phenylalanine or tryptophan. The order of the fields is D gene, J gene, V gene, clone size, CDR3 protein, CDR3 DNA. A D gene is named only where the DNA matches it firmly. Clone size is stated in some rows and not others, as once, few, many or a class when expanded.

>.|TRBJ1-1|TRBV18|.
CASSPPRIGVNTEAFF
TGTGCCAGCTCACCACCGAGAATCGGGGTGAACACTGAAGCTTTCTTT
>TRBD2|TRBJ2-1|TRBV19|.
CASSYLGGTYNEQFF
TGTGCCAGTAGTTACCTCGGGGGGACCTACAATGAGCAGTTCTTC
>.|TRBJ1-5|TRBV13|once
CASSLGQGDLQPQHF
TGTGCCAGCAGCTTAGGCCAGGGCGACTTGCAGCCCCAGCATTTT
>TRBD1|TRBJ2-5|TRBV18|.
CASSPTGGEETQYF
TGTGCCAGCTCACCAACAGGGGGCGAGGAGACCCAGTACTTC
>TRBD2|TRBJ2-7|TRBV13|.
CASSVETGGSYEQYF
TGTGCCAGCAGCGTGGAGACGGGGGGATCCTACGAGCAGTACTTC
>TRBD1|TRBJ1-1|TRBV6-5|.
CASSFSPGTVAAEAFF
TGTGCCAGCAGTTTCTCGCCGGGGACAGTAGCTGCTGAAGCTTTCTTT
>TRBD1|TRBJ2-7|TRBV7-9|.
CASSLEGAGEQYF
TGTGCCAGCAGCTTAGAGGGGGCGGGCGAGCAGTACTTC
>TRBD2|TRBJ2-3|TRBV2|once
CASSERLAASTDTQYF
TGTGCCAGCAGTGAGCGGCTAGCGGCTAGCACAGATACGCAGTATTTT
>TRBD2|TRBJ2-7|TRBV6-6|.
CASSYSGTSGSYEQYF
TGTGCCAGCAGTTACTCTGGGACTAGCGGATCCTACGAGCAGTACTTC
>.|TRBJ2-2|TRBV10-1|.
CASSESIARVNTGELFF
TGCGCCAGCAGTGAGTCGATAGCCCGGGTGAACACCGGGGAGCTGTTTTTT
>TRBD2|TRBJ2-3|TRBV27|.
CASSWTSGGSDTQYF
TGTGCCAGCAGTTGGACTAGTGGGGGTTCAGATACGCAGTATTTT
>TRBD1|TRBJ2-7|TRBV2|.
CASSPGQGATLEQYF
TGTGCCAGCAGTCCCGGACAGGGTGCGACTTTGGAGCAGTACTTC
>TRBD1|TRBJ2-1|TRBV7-9|.
CASSPRQGASYNEQFF
TGTGCCAGCAGCCCCCGGCAGGGGGCGAGCTACAATGAGCAGTTCTTC
>TRBD2|TRBJ2-1|TRBV7-3|.
CASSLNGGAYNEQFF
TGTGCCAGCAGCTTAAACGGGGGGGCCTACAATGAGCAGTTCTTC
>TRBD1|TRBJ2-2|TRBV11-2|.
CASRSPGTVNTGELFF
TGTGCCAGCAGGTCCCCCGGGACAGTGAACACCGGGGAGCTGTTTTTT